This T cell receptor beta chain was sequenced during a study of T cells in localized non-small cell lung cancer (dated by TCRdb to between 2020 and 2021). With respect to the entire study: The study examined T cell repertoires in hundreds of patients with early-stage NSCLC and compared tumors with uninvolved tumor-adjacent lungs. The cohort was made up of around 240 treatment-naive NSCLC patients whose localized lung tumors had been resected. A mean age of around 66 years was recorded for the NSCLC patients, of whom around 140 were male and some 99 were female.

TCR beta CDR3 regions were sequenced from DNA using the immunoSEQ Assay. The original methods were these. To compute T cell density, TCR beta template counts were normalized to usable DNA, which was estimated by amplifying housekeeping genes. Richness was estimated using the preseqR package, with extrapolation to 400,000 templates for PBMC samples and to 120,000 templates for tissue samples. Clonality was defined as one minus Pielou's evenness. Tissue-enriched TCRs were identified through differential abundance testing performed on productive amino-acid clonotypes, with a minimum total count of 5 and an alpha of 0.1. The Jaccard Index and the Morisita Overlap Index were used to quantify repertoire overlap between compartments. TCR beta CDR3s were clustered by GLIPH together with public tetramer-defined viral CDR3s, and at least three viral sequences plus V-gene enrichment were required for viral motifs. Not all clones reach the TCRdb copy of this immuneACCESS table, which keeps in-frame sequences only. Checked studies attribute under half of the gap to unresolved V genes and leave the rest unexplained. V, J and clone size derive from that table, while D and trimming were established from the DNA sequence. Recorded for this sample are under 75,000 clones; about 90% of them occurred a single time. The ten largest clones add up to roughly a fifth of the sample.

What the research found in general, with its limitations: A median of 57 of the top 100 tumor clones turned up in the paired uninvolved adjacent lung, and 25 to 35 of those clones also ranked among the top 100 of that same adjacent lung. Because multi-region tumor sequencing was not done, intratumor heterogeneity could not be ruled out. Since the design was exploratory, TCR variables were selected using unadjusted p-values with no false-discovery rate correction. Longer overall survival was associated with higher blood T cell density, whereas shorter survival was associated with higher adjacent-lung clonality. Uninvolved tumor-adjacent lung showed the highest T cell clonality, higher than tumor, which suggests more focused antigenic responses in the uninvolved tumor-adjacent lung.

This clone has just a few counts. There is no known antigen for this receptor. No base qualities exist here, and no much larger clone lies one base off it. The germline V gene (reference sequence) specifies SEHNR as CDR1 and FQNEAQ as CDR2. V and J lose 3 bases and 7 bases, and a span of 15 bases separates them. The CDR3 contains 14 residues, cysteine and phenylalanine counted. Just CDR3 DNA is preserved here, 42 bases in frame from base 1. At diagnosis, tumor, uninvolved tumor-adjacent lung and peripheral blood were collected and then preserved as a mix of FFPE and fresh-frozen material. For TCR repertoire profiling, blood samples were analyzed as peripheral blood mononuclear cells.

This receptor was identified in a male donor aged 60 or over with stage III squamous cell lung carcinoma. The specimen comprised peripheral blood, sampled before any cancer treatment. Recombination connected TRBV7-9 to TRBJ1-2; a weak D assignment points to TRBD1 (5 bases agree). The CDR3 reads as follows: CASSLLPGHGGYTF. The DNA sequence is as follows: TGTGCCAGCAGCTTGTTACCAGGGCATGGTGGCTACACCTTC.